These 20 T cell receptor beta chains were all obtained from the same sample, sequenced in a study of blood T cell repertoires in COVID-19. Profiled with immunoSEQ multiplex PCR; TCRdb holds only in-frame clones, not every one. The repertoire has about 190,000 clones, around nine tenths of them found once; the top ten carry 1.1%. The sequencing input was peripheral blood. Receptors were obtained from a young man with acute or convalescent COVID-19.

The V call is TRBV3-1 (or the pseudogene TRBV3-2), the J call TRBJ2-5; 13 bases are a match to TRBD2. The germline gives CDR1 LGHDT, CDR2 YNNKEL (reference sequence). The CDR3 runs to 13 residues. V shed 6 bases and J 5 bases; nucleotides not matched to a gene: 0. The CDR3 here is CASRTSGRETQYF. The DNA for the CDR3 is TGTGCCAGCAGGACTAGCGGGAGGGAGACCCAGTACTTC.

CDR3 in DNA: TGTGCCAGCAGTTTGGGACAGGGATTTGAAGCTTTCTTT. Amino acids: CASSLGQGFEAFF. The chain carries TRBV12-3 or TRBV12-4 and TRBJ1-1; 9 bases match TRBD1. The CDR3 is 13 residues long. Losses at the gene ends were 3 bases for V and 7 bases for J; bases not matched to a gene: 3.

The gene calls are TRBV9 and TRBJ2-1; TRBD2 might be the D (5 bases). CDR3 length: 13 residues. Trimming cost V 1 base and J 5 bases, with 7 bases left between them. CDR1 and CDR2 (germline): SGDLS, YYNGEE. CDR3 sequence reads: CASSVSGHNEQFF. DNA for the CDR3: TGTGCCAGCAGCGTAAGCGGCCACAATGAGCAGTTCTTC.

This sequence joins TRBV28 and TRBJ2-5; TRBD2 agrees at 10 bases. From germline, CDR1 is MDHEN and CDR2 SYDVKM. V lost 3 bases and J lost 4; bases outside the gene matches: 2. The CDR3 sequence is 14 residues long. DNA for the CDR3: TGTGCCAGCAGTTTGCCTAGCGGGGGAGAGACCCAGTACTTC. Protein: CASSLPSGGETQYF.

The chain couples TRBV27 to TRBJ2-7; possibly TRBD2 for D (5 bases). In germline, CDR1 is MNHEY, CDR2 SMNVEV (reference sequence). Deletions cut 4 bases from V and 2 bases from J, with 12 bases between. There are 14 residues in the CDR3. The CDR3, as DNA: TGTGCCAGCAGTTCAAGGACTCTGACCTACGAGCAGTACTTC. This translates into CASSSRTLTYEQYF.

The CDR3 loop is CANRRESGGELFF. The CDR3 DNA reads TGTGCCAATAGGCGGGAGTCCGGCGGGGAGCTGTTTTTT. This chain joins TRBV5-6 and TRBJ2-2, with 7 bases identical to TRBD2. Germline CDR1 is SGHDT and CDR2 is YYEEEE. J was trimmed by 7 bases and V by 9 bases; bases with no gene match: 9. This CDR3 is 13 amino acids long.

This clone was counted between two and nine times. The genes are TRBV27 and TRBJ1-1, with a weak D call TRBD1 (5 bases). Germline-derived CDR1 and CDR2 are MNHEY and SMNVEV (reference sequence). V lost 5 bases to trimming and J lost 1 base, with 8 bases between them. The CDR3 is made up of 13 amino acids. CDR3 in DNA: TGTGCCAGCAGTGGTGACAGGAACACTGAAGCTTTCTTT. Protein product: CASSGDRNTEAFF.

CDR3 coding DNA: TGTGCCACCAGTGATCCCCGGGGCAGGGGGCATTGGGAGCAGTTCTTC. It translates to CATSDPRGRGHWEQFF. The chain combines TRBV24-1 with TRBJ2-1; the match to TRBD1 covers 8 bases. CDR3 length: 16 residues. V lost 3 bases to trimming and J lost 10 bases; unmatched junction nucleotides: 13. CDR1 and CDR2 (germline): KGHDR, SFDVKD.

The chain is built from TRBV18 and TRBJ1-5, with D perhaps matching TRBD1 (5 bases). This CDR3 is built from 16 residues. Germline V CDR1 and CDR2: KGHSH, LQKENI. V shed 4 bases and J shed 2 bases, with 15 bases lying between them. In DNA, the CDR3 is TGTGCCAGCTCACGATTGGGGCCAACGGGCAATCAGCCCCAGCATTTT. Translated, it gives CASSRLGPTGNQPQHF. Full variable domain (outside the CDR3, taken from reference TRBV18 and TRBJ1-5): NAGVMQNPRHLVRRRGQEARLRCSPMKGHSHVYWYRQLPEEGLKFMVYLQKENIIDESGMPKERFSAEFPKEGPSILRIQQVVRGDSAAYFCASSRLGPTGNQPQHFGDGTRLSIL.

This clone was counted a single time. The chain has TRBV19 and TRBJ2-1; 12 bases fit TRBD2. Trimming removed 5 bases from V and 7 bases from J; junction bases left unmatched: 6. Germline CDR1 reads LNHDA; CDR2 reads SQIVND (reference sequence). The length of the CDR3 is 15 residues. CDR3 protein: CASSLASGGVNEQFF. In nucleotides, the CDR3 is TGTGCCAGTAGTCTTGCTAGCGGGGGGGTTAATGAGCAGTTCTTC.

This clone showed up just once. The CDR3 loop reads CASRNPQAGNTIYF. The CDR3 DNA reads as TGTGCCAGCAGAAATCCCCAGGCCGGAAACACCATATATTTT. This chain connects TRBV2 to TRBJ1-3, with D uncertain. The ends were cut back, 6 bases at V and 4 bases at J, with 13 bases in the middle. This CDR3 region has 14 residues. Germline values: CDR1 SNHLY, CDR2 FYNNEI.

This clone was observed a handful of times. The V call is TRBV7-9, the J call TRBJ2-7, with 9 bases aligning to TRBD1. The CDR3 consists of 15 residues. Germline lookup yields CDR1 SEHNR and CDR2 FQNEAQ (reference sequence). The J segment lost 3 bases and the V segment lost 2 bases, leaving 5 bases of the junction unmatched. The CDR3, as DNA: TGTGCCAGCAGCTTATTAGTGACAGGGGGCTACGAGCAGTACTTC. Translating it yields CASSLLVTGGYEQYF. The whole variable domain, filled in from reference TRBV7-9 and TRBJ2-7, reads DTGVSQNPRHKITKRGQNVTFRCDPISEHNRLYWYRQTLGQGPEFLTYFQNEAQLEKSRLLSDRFSAERPKGSFSTLEIQRTEQGDSAMYLCASSLLVTGGYEQYFGPGTRLTVT.

The chain recombines TRBV5-4 with TRBJ2-5; TRBD1 matches 10 bases. Looked up from germline, CDR1 is SGHNT and CDR2 is YYREEE (reference sequence). This CDR3 spans 16 amino acids. V shed 1 base, J shed 3 bases, and the junction held 6 bases outside the gene matches. The CDR3 here is CASSLPSGTGEETQYF. CDR3 coding DNA: TGTGCCAGCAGCTTGCCTTCCGGGACAGGGGAAGAGACCCAGTACTTC. Full variable domain (outside the CDR3, taken from reference TRBV5-4 and TRBJ2-5): ETGVTQSPTHLIKTRGQQVTLRCSSQSGHNTVSWYQQALGQGPQFIFQYYREEENGRGNFPPRFSGLQFPNYSSELNVNALELDDSALYLCASSLPSGTGEETQYFGPGTRLLVL.

V is TRBV7-9 and J is TRBJ1-2; maybe TRBD1 (6 bases). There are 12 residues in the CDR3. V was cut by 5 bases and J by 8 bases, with 12 bases left in between. Germline assignment: CDR1 SEHNR and CDR2 FQNEAQ (reference sequence). CDR3 bases: TGTGCCAGCAGCCCGGACAGTGTGGGCTACACCTTC. Amino acid sequence: CASSPDSVGYTF.

The J gene is TRBJ1-5, the V gene TRBV2; D not certain. Germline V lookup: CDR1 SNHLY, CDR2 FYNNEI. The CDR3 is made up of 11 amino acids. Deletions cut 8 bases from V and 4 bases from J, with 6 bases between. The CDR3 DNA follows: TGTGCCAGCTCTATTAATCAGCCCCAGCATTTT. Encoded protein: CASSINQPQHF.

The chain combines TRBV3-1 (or the pseudogene TRBV3-2) with TRBJ2-5, with a possible D match to TRBD1 (6 bases). Trimming took off 1 base at V and 5 bases at J, with 17 bases between the two ends. This CDR3 region has 16 residues. The germline V gene encodes CDR1 LGHDT and CDR2 YNNKEL (reference sequence). CDR3 loop: CASSQVWGRGLETQYF. As DNA, the CDR3 is TGTGCCAGCAGCCAAGTCTGGGGCAGGGGATTGGAGACCCAGTACTTC.

The genes are TRBV9 and TRBJ2-3, with 12 bases identical to TRBD2. The CDR3 runs to 17 residues. Germline values: CDR1 SGDLS, CDR2 YYNGEE. With V trimmed by 0 bases and J by 4 bases, 6 bases remained unmatched. CDR3 in amino acids: CASSVVLAGGPADTQYF. In nucleotides, the CDR3 is TGTGCCAGCAGCGTAGTTCTAGCGGGGGGGCCCGCAGATACGCAGTATTTT.

The chain carries TRBV6-5 and TRBJ2-3, with D perhaps TRBD1 (6 bases). Looked up from germline, CDR1 is MNHEY and CDR2 is SVGAGI. The CDR3 has 14 residues. The V and J ends lost 6 bases and 2 bases respectively, with 12 bases between them. The CDR3 reads CASRDSIPTDTQYF. CDR3 nucleotide sequence: TGTGCCAGCAGGGACAGCATTCCCACAGATACGCAGTATTTT.

The rearrangement joins TRBV7-9 to TRBJ1-1; D not certain. In germline, CDR1 is SEHNR, CDR2 FQNEAQ (reference sequence). The CDR3 covers 15 residues. The V end lost 2 bases, the J end lost 0 bases, and 10 bases lay between the germline ends. CDR3 coding DNA: TGTGCCAGCAGCTTAAGAGCAAACCTGAACACTGAAGCTTTCTTT. It translates to CASSLRANLNTEAFF.

V and J are TRBV6-6 and TRBJ2-7; the D gene is possibly TRBD1 (5 bases). CDR1 and CDR2 (germline): MNHNY, SVGAGI (reference sequence). The CDR3 consists of 14 residues. Trimming removed 5 bases at V and 2 bases at J, with 13 bases between. The chain's CDR3 is CASSHGRATYEQYF. In DNA form, the CDR3 reads TGTGCCAGCAGTCACGGCAGGGCGACCTACGAGCAGTACTTC.